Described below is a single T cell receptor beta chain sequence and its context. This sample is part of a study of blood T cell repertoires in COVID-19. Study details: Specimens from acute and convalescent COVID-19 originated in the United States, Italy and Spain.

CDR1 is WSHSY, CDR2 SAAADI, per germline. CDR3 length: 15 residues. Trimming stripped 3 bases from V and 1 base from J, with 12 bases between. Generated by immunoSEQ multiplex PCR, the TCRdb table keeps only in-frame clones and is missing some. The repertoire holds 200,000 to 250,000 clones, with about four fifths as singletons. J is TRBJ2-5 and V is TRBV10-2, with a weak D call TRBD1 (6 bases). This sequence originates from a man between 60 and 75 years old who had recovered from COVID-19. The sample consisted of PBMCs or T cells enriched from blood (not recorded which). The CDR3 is CASSDRGAIQETQYF. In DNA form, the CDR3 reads TGCGCCAGCAGTGACAGGGGCGCTATCCAAGAGACCCAGTACTTC.